This T cell receptor (beta chain) was recorded in a study of T cells in Graves' hyperthyroidism and ophthalmopathy. What was amplified from RNA transcripts were TCR beta CDR3 regions. RT-PCR in the first round (using the HTBI primer set) targeted the TCR CDR3. TCRdb re-analysed the multiplex PCR reads in MiXCR, keeping a single row per CDR3 protein. The sample includes some 340,000 distinct CDR3 sequences, approximately 14% of them seen just once. Used for diagnoses were clinical symptoms, serum thyroxine and TRAb, thyroid ultrasound and orbital computed tomography. This sample holds PBMCs from roughly 10 ml fresh peripheral blood. Study conclusions and caveats: Blood held most thyroid clonotypes expanded above 0.001 frequency.

CDR3 length: 13 residues. CDR1 and CDR2 from the germline V gene are MNHEY and SMNVEV (reference sequence). Trimming pared 7 bases from V and 5 bases from J, leaving 13 bases between. Points on this clonotype: Its specificity is not known.

V is TRBV27 and J is TRBJ2-3; D not resolved. The sequenced material came from blood. This sequence originates from a woman in her 40s with Graves' ophthalmopathy. The CDR3 reads CASKLWAGDTQYF. The CDR3, as DNA: TGTGCCAGCAAGTTATGGGCAGGAGATACGCAGTATTTT.